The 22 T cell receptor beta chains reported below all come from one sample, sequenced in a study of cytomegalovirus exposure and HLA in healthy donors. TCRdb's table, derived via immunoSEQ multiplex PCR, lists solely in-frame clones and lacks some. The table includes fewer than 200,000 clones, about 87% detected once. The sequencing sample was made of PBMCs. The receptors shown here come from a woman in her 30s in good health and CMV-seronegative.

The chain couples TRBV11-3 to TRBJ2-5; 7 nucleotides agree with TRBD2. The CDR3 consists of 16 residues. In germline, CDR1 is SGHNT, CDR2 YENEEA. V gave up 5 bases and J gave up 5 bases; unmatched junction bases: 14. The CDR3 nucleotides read TGTGCCAGCAGCCTGAGTGGTCTGGGGGGGTCGGAGACCCAGTACTTC. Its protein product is CASSLSGLGGSETQYF.

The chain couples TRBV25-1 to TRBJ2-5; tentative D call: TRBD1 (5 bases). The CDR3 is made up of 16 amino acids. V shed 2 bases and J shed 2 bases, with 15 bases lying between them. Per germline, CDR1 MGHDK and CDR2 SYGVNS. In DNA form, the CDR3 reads TGTGCCAGCAGTGAAGTCTTTCGAAGGGGTCAAGAGACCCAGTACTTC. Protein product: CASSEVFRRGQETQYF.

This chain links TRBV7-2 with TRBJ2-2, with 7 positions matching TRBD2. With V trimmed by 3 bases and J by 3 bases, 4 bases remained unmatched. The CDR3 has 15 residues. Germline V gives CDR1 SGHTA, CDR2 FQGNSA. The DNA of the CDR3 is TGTGCCAGCAGCTTGCGGACTAGTTACACCGGGGAGCTGTTTTTT. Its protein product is CASSLRTSYTGELFF.

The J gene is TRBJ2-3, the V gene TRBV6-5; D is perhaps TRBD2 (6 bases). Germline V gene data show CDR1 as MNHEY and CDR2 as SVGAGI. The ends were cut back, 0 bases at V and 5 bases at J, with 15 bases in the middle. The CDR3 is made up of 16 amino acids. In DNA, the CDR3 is TGTGCCAGCAGTTACTCGCGGGGCCCAAGGGGAGATACGCAGTATTTT. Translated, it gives CASSYSRGPRGDTQYF.

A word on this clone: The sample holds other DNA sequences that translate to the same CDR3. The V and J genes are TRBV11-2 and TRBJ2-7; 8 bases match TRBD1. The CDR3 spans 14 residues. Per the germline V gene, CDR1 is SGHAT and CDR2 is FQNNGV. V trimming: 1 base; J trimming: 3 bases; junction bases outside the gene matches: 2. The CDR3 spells CASSLGTGSYEQYF. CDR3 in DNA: TGTGCCAGCAGCTTAGGGACAGGGAGCTACGAGCAGTACTTC.

CDR3 region: CASSLKHTGGDEKLFF. Here the CDR3 DNA reads TGCGCCAGCAGCTTGAAACATACAGGGGGGGATGAAAAACTGTTTTTT. The chain links TRBV5-1 to TRBJ1-4; 8 bases fit TRBD1. The germline V gene encodes CDR1 SGHRS and CDR2 YFSETQ. The trim removed 1 base at V and 6 bases at J, leaving 8 bases unmatched. The CDR3 is 16 residues long.

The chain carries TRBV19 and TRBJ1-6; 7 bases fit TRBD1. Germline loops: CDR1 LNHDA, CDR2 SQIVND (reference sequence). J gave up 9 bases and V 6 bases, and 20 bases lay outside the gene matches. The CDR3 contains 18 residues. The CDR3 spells CASSRGTASVRAFSPLHF. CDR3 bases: TGTGCCAGTAGCCGCGGGACAGCCTCTGTAAGGGCCTTTTCACCCCTCCACTTT.

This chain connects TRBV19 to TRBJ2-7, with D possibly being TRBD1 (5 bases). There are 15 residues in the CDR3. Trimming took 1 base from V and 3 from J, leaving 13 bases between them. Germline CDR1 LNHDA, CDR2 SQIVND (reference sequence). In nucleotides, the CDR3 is TGTGCCAGTAGTATAGGCCAGGGAAGCCACTACGAGCAGTACTTC. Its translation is CASSIGQGSHYEQYF.

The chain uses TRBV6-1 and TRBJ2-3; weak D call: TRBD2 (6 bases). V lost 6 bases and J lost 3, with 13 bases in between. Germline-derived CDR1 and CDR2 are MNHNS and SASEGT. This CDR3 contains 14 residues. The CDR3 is CASSARTTTDTQYF. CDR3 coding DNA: TGTGCCAGCAGCGCTAGGACTACGACAGATACGCAGTATTTT.

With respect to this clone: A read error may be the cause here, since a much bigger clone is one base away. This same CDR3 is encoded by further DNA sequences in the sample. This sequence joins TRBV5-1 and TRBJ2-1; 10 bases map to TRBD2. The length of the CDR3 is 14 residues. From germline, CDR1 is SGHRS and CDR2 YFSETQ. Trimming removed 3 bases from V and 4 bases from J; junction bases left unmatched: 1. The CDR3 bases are TGCGCCAGCAGCTCTAGCGGGGGTTACAATGAGCAGTTCTTC. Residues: CASSSSGGYNEQFF.

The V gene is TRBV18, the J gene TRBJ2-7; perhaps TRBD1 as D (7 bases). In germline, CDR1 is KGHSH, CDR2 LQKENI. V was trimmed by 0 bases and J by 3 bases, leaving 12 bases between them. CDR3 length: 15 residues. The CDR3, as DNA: TGTGCCAGCTCACCACCGACAGGGAGGAACTACGAGCAGTACTTC. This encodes CASSPPTGRNYEQYF.

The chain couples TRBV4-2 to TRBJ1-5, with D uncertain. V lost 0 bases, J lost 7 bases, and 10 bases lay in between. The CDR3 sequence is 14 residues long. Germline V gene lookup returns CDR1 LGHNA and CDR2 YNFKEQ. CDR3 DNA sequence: TGTGCCAGCAGCCAAGATTTGACTAAACAGCCCCAGCATTTT. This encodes CASSQDLTKQPQHF.

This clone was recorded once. The CDR3 spells CASSPLFGTKNTEAFF. The CDR3 coding sequence is TGTGCCAGCAGTCCCCTATTCGGCACTAAGAACACTGAAGCTTTCTTT. The chain employs TRBV27 and TRBJ1-1, with D hard to call. The CDR3 length is 16 residues. Trimming removed 5 bases at V and 1 base at J, with 17 bases between. Germline lookup yields CDR1 MNHEY and CDR2 SMNVEV (reference sequence).

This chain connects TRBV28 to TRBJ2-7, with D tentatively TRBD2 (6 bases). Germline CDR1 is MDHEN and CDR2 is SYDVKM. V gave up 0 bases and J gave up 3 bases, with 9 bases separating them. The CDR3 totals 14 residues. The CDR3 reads CASSLWEGSYEQYF. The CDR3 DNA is TGTGCCAGCAGTTTATGGGAGGGTAGCTACGAGCAGTACTTC. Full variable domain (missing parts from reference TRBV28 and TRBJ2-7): DVKVTQSSRYLVKRTGEKVFLECVQDMDHENMFWYRQDPGLGLRLIYFSYDVKMKEKGDIPEGYSVSREKKERFSLILESASTNQTSMYLCASSLWEGSYEQYFGPGTRLTVT.

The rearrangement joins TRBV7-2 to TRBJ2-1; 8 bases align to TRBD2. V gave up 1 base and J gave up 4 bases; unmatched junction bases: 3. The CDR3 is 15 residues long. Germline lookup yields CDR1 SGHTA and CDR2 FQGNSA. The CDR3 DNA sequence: TGTGCCAGCAGCTTAGTCGGGGGGGCTTACAATGAGCAGTTCTTC. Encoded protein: CASSLVGGAYNEQFF.

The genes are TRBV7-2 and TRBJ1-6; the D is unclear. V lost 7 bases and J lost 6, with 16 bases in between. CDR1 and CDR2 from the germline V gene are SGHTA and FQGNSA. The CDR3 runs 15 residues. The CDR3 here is CASTQLFAVNSPLHF. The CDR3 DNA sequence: TGTGCCAGCACCCAATTATTCGCAGTTAATTCACCCCTCCACTTT.

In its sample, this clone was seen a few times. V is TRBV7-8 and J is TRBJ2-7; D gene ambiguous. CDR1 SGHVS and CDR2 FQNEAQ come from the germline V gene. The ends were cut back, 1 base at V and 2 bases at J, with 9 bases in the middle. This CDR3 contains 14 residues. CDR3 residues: CASSLGPTPYEQYF. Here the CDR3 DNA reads TGTGCCAGCAGCTTAGGTCCTACCCCCTACGAGCAGTACTTC.

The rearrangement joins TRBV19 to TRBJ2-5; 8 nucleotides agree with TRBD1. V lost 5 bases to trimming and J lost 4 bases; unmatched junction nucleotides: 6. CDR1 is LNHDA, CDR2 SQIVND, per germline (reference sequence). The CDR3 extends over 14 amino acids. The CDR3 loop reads CASSSLDRGETQYF. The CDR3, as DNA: TGTGCCAGTAGTTCCCTAGACAGGGGAGAGACCCAGTACTTC.

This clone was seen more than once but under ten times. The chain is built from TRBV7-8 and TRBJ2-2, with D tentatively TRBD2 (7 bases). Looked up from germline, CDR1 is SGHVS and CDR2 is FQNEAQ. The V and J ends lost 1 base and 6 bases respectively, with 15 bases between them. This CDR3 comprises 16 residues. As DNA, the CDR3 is TGTGCCAGCAGCTTAGGACTGTCGGGGGGCCCCGGGGAGCTGTTTTTT. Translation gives CASSLGLSGGPGELFF.

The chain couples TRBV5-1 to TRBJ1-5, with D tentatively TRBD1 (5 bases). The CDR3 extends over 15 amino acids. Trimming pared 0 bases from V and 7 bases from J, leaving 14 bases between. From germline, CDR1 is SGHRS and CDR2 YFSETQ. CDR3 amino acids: CASSLAGQGRQPQHF. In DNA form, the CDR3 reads TGCGCCAGCAGCTTGGCTGGGCAGGGCAGACAGCCCCAGCATTTT.

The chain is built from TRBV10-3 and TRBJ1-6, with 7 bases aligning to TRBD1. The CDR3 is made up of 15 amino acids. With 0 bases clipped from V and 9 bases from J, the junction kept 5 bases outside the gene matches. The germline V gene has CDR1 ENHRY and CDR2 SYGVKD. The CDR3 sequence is CAISESVTGTSPLHF. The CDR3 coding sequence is TGTGCCATCAGTGAGTCCGTGACAGGGACTTCACCCCTCCACTTT.

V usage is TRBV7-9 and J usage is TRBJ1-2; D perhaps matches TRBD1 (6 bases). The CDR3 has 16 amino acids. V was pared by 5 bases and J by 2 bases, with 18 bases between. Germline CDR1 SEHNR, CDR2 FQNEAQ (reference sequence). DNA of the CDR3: TGTGCCAGCAGCCCGATGAGGACAGCAGTAAACTATGGCTACACCTTC. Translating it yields CASSPMRTAVNYGYTF.